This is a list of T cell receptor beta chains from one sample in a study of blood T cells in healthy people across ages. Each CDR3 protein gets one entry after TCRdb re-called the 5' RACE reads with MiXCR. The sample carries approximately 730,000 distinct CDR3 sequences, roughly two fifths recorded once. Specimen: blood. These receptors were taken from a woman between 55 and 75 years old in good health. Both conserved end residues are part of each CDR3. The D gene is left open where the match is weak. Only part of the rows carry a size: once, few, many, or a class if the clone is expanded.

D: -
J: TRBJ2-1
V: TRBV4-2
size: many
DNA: TGTGCCAGCAGCCCCCGACTAGCGACAGGGAATGAGCAGTTCTTC
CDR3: CASSPRLATGNEQFF

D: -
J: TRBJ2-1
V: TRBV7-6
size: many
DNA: TGTGCCAGCAGCCCCGCACCGGGGTCAGGGGTCAATGAGCAGTTCTTC
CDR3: CASSPAPGSGVNEQFF

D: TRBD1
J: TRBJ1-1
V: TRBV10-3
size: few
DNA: TGTGCCATCAGTGAAGGGGCACAGGGGGTTAGGGGAGAAGCTTTCTTT
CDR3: CAISEGAQGVRGEAFF

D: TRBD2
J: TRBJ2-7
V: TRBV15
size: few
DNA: TGTGCCACCAGCGGAGGGACTAGCGGTATCTACGAGCAGTACTTC
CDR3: CATSGGTSGIYEQYF

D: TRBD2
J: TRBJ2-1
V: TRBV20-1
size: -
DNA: TGCAGTGCTAGAGATCCCATTTCTAGCGGCCGGGATAGCGCTGAGCAGTTCTTC
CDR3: CSARDPISSGRDSAEQFF

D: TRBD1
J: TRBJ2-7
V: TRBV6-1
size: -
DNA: TGTGCCAGCAGTGAAGGCTGGGGACAGGACTCCTACGAGCAGTACTTC
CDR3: CASSEGWGQDSYEQYF

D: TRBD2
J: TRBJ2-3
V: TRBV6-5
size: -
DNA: TGTGCCAGCAGTTACTCCCCTAGCGGGGGGGCATTTTTAGATACGCAGTATTTT
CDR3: CASSYSPSGGAFLDTQYF

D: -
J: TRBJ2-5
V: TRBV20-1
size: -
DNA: TGCAGTGCTAGTTTGTCTAAGGTGGGAAATGAGCAGTACTTC
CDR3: CSASLSKVGNEQYF

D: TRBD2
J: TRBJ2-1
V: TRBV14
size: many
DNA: TGTGCCAGCAGACAGACTAGCGGCTCCTACAATGAGCAGTTCTTC
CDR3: CASRQTSGSYNEQFF

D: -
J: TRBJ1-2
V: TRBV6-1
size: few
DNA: TGTGCCAGCAGTGAAGCGCGAGCAACTTCTGATGGCTACACCTTC
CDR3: CASSEARATSDGYTF